One and the same sample provided the 22 T cell receptor beta chains below, sequenced in a study of beta chain features in type 1 diabetes. Whole-study findings and limits: A moderate, significant TCRB CDR3 shortening appeared in type 1 diabetes across four CD4+ subsets.

The antigens these receptors bind are not known. Every isolated RNA sample was fully reverse transcribed, so sequencing captured expressed TCRB transcripts. Clones were read by immunoSEQ multiplex PCR, and TCRdb kept only the in-frame ones, dropping some. The repertoire holds roughly 340,000 clones, with roughly 13% as singletons. Sequencing input: naive CD4+ T cells from blood. All receptors derive from a woman in her late teens or twenties with type 1 diabetes.

The chain joins TRBV5-4 to TRBJ1-3; tentatively, D is TRBD1 (6 bases). The CDR3 totals 15 residues. CDR1 SGHNT and CDR2 YYREEE come from the germline V gene (reference sequence). The germline V and J ends were trimmed by 5 bases and 2 bases, with 14 bases remaining between them. CDR3 region: CASSPGTRTGNTIYF. Written as DNA, the CDR3 is TGTGCCAGCAGTCCCGGGACAAGGACTGGAAACACCATATATTTT.

The rearrangement uses TRBV9 and TRBJ2-3, with D unclear. From germline, CDR1 is SGDLS and CDR2 YYNGEE. CDR3 size: 14 residues. The V end lost 2 bases, the J end lost 2 bases, and 9 bases lay between the germline ends. DNA of the CDR3: TGTGCCAGCAGCGTCCGACACGCCACAGATACGCAGTATTTT. It is translated as CASSVRHATDTQYF.

The chain employs TRBV29-1 and TRBJ1-2; 10 bases align to TRBD1. Unmatched junction bases numbered 12, after V lost 3 bases and J lost 5 bases. CDR1 and CDR2 (germline): SQVTM, ANQGSEA. The CDR3 totals 16 residues. The CDR3 DNA reads as TGCAGCGTTGATCCGGCGGGGACAGGGGTTAGATATGGCTACACCTTC. The encoded protein is CSVDPAGTGVRYGYTF.

The chain has TRBV18 and TRBJ2-1; 8 nucleotides align to TRBD1. CDR3 length: 14 residues. The V gene's germline CDR1 is KGHSH and CDR2 LQKENI. V gave up 6 bases and J gave up 7 bases; unmatched junction bases: 8. This CDR3 is CASSRRTGRNEQFF. DNA of the CDR3: TGTGCCAGCTCGAGACGGACAGGGAGGAATGAGCAGTTCTTC. The entire variable domain, with the rest obtained from reference TRBV18 and TRBJ2-1, is as follows: NAGVMQNPRHLVRRRGQEARLRCSPMKGHSHVYWYRQLPEEGLKFMVYLQKENIIDESGMPKERFSAEFPKEGPSILRIQQVVRGDSAAYFCASSRRTGRNEQFFGPGTRLTVL.

This clone was detected a few times. V is TRBV30 and J is TRBJ2-5; D gene uncertain. The CDR3 is 13 amino acids. V lost 0 bases and J lost 1, with 6 bases in between. Germline CDR1 and CDR2: GTSNPN and SVGIG (reference sequence). CDR3 loop: CAWSVLPQETQYF. CDR3 sequence (DNA): TGTGCCTGGAGTGTACTCCCCCAAGAGACCCAGTACTTC.

This clone was counted only a few times. This rearrangement joins TRBV19 to TRBJ1-3; D call uncertain. V lost 10 bases to trimming and J lost 0 bases, with 10 bases between them. Germline CDR1 LNHDA, CDR2 SQIVND (reference sequence). The CDR3 consists of 13 residues. CDR3 sequence reads: CATRISSGNTIYF. In nucleotides, the CDR3 is TGTGCCACCCGAATCAGCTCTGGAAACACCATATATTTT. Full variable domain (rest looked up from reference TRBV19 and TRBJ1-3): DGGITQSPKYLFRKEGQNVTLSCEQNLNHDAMYWYRQDPGQGLRLIYYSQIVNDFQKGDIAEGYSVSREKKESFPLTVTSAQKNPTAFYLCATRISSGNTIYFGEGSWLTVV.

This clone was seen a handful of times. This rearrangement joins TRBV7-8 to TRBJ1-3, with D possibly being TRBD1 (5 bases). The ends were cut back, 5 bases at V and 0 bases at J, with 8 bases in the middle. The CDR3 is 14 amino acids. Germline V gives CDR1 SGHVS, CDR2 FQNEAQ. In DNA, the CDR3 is TGTGCCAGCAGCCAAGGGGTCTCTGGAAACACCATATATTTT. Translating it yields CASSQGVSGNTIYF.

V gene TRBV6-6 combines with J gene TRBJ2-3, with D perhaps TRBD1 (6 bases). This CDR3 spans 15 amino acids. Germline CDR1 MNHNY, CDR2 SVGAGI (reference sequence). The germline V and J ends were trimmed by 6 bases and 4 bases, with 17 bases remaining between them. The CDR3 reads CASSLDRTGPDTQYF. CDR3 bases: TGTGCCAGCAGCCTGGACAGAACTGGGCCAGATACGCAGTATTTT.

This clone was observed a handful of times. The V and J genes are TRBV6-6 and TRBJ2-2, with D tentatively TRBD2 (5 bases). Trimming cost V 2 bases and J 6 bases, with 10 bases left between them. The CDR3 covers 14 residues. Germline values: CDR1 MNHNY, CDR2 SVGAGI (reference sequence). The DNA for the CDR3 is TGTGCCAGCAGTTACACGGGGAAGTCCGGGGAGCTGTTTTTT. Amino acid sequence: CASSYTGKSGELFF.

The V call is TRBV19, the J call TRBJ1-2, with 7 bases identical to TRBD1. The V gene end was trimmed by 6 bases and the J gene end by 8 bases; junction bases not matched to a gene: 9. Germline V CDR1 and CDR2: LNHDA, SQIVND (reference sequence). The CDR3 is made up of 13 amino acids. The CDR3 loop is CASRTPTGDGYTF. The CDR3 coding sequence is TGTGCCAGTAGGACCCCAACAGGGGACGGCTACACCTTC.

In its sample, this clone was seen once. Other DNA sequences of this sample code for an identical CDR3. The V gene is TRBV5-1, the J gene TRBJ1-1; 7 bases align to TRBD1. The junction had 1 base not matched to a gene; V was cut back by 2 bases and J by 3 bases. The CDR3 loop spans 13 amino acids. CDR1 and CDR2 (germline): SGHRS, YFSETQ. The CDR3 coding sequence is TGCGCCAGCAGCTTCCAGGGGGACACTGAAGCTTTCTTT. This encodes CASSFQGDTEAFF.

This clone occurred a few times. The chain carries TRBV5-1 and TRBJ2-3; D perhaps matches TRBD2 (6 bases). The CDR3 is made up of 14 amino acids. CDR1 is SGHRS and CDR2 is YFSETQ in the germline V gene. Trimming removed 2 bases from V and 6 bases from J, with 13 bases in between. This CDR3 reads CASSFGLGRDTQYF. CDR3 in DNA: TGCGCCAGCAGCTTTGGCCTTGGGAGGGATACGCAGTATTTT.

This clone was picked up a small number of times. The chain recombines TRBV9 with TRBJ1-1; D ambiguous. The V end lost 4 bases, the J end lost 1 base, and 11 bases lay between the germline ends. Germline V gives CDR1 SGDLS, CDR2 YYNGEE. The CDR3 totals 14 residues. DNA of the CDR3: TGTGCCAGCAGCCCCTGGAGACCGAACACTGAAGCTTTCTTT. Translation gives CASSPWRPNTEAFF.

This clone has a handful of counts. The chain has TRBV21-1 and TRBJ1-2. TRBV21-1 is described as a pseudogene. The CDR3 sequence is 11 residues long. This CDR3 is CASHGRQGYTF. The CDR3 DNA reads TGTGCCTCTCACGGGAGGCAGGGCTACACCTTC.

The chain links TRBV5-6 to TRBJ1-5; the match to TRBD1 covers 7 bases. The V gene end was trimmed by 0 bases and the J gene end by 0 bases; junction bases not matched to a gene: 6. CDR3 length: 17 residues. The germline V gene encodes CDR1 SGHDT and CDR2 YYEEEE. CDR3 residues: CASSLATGIYSNQPQHF. CDR3 coding DNA: TGTGCCAGCAGCTTGGCGACAGGGATTTATAGCAATCAGCCCCAGCATTTT.

The genes are TRBV5-5 and TRBJ2-5; 7 bases are a match to TRBD1. Germline CDR1 is SGHKS and CDR2 is YYEKEE (reference sequence). The CDR3 has 11 residues. V lost 7 bases, J lost 5 bases, and 2 bases stayed unmatched. This chain's CDR3 is CASGTVETQYF. The CDR3 nucleotides read TGTGCCAGCGGGACAGTTGAGACCCAGTACTTC.

The chain is built from TRBV18 and TRBJ2-7; possible D gene TRBD1, 5 bases. Germline-derived CDR1 and CDR2 are KGHSH and LQKENI. The ends were cut back, 4 bases at V and 4 bases at J, with 11 bases in the middle. The CDR3 has 13 residues. The CDR3 bases are TGTGCCAGCTCACTTCAGCGACAGTACGAGCAGTACTTC. Translation gives CASSLQRQYEQYF.

This sequence joins TRBV9 and TRBJ2-5; possible D gene TRBD2, 5 bases. V was cut by 0 bases and J by 5 bases, with 14 bases left in between. This CDR3 has 15 residues. The germline V gene has CDR1 SGDLS and CDR2 YYNGEE. In DNA form, the CDR3 reads TGTGCCAGCAGCGTAGACCCGGGAAGGATTGAGACCCAGTACTTC. Translating it yields CASSVDPGRIETQYF.

The table lists this clone with a few counts. V usage is TRBV5-1 and J usage is TRBJ2-7, with TRBD2 matching over 14 bases. In germline, CDR1 is SGHRS, CDR2 YFSETQ. The CDR3 runs to 18 residues. With 4 bases clipped from V and 6 bases from J, the junction kept 15 bases outside the gene matches. The CDR3 loop is CASSPRRTSGRQLSEQYF. The CDR3 coding sequence is TGCGCCAGCAGCCCGAGGCGGACTAGCGGGAGGCAGCTATCCGAGCAGTACTTC.

The chain recombines TRBV27 with TRBJ1-5; no reliable D call. This CDR3 contains 15 residues. V lost 5 bases, J lost 0 bases, and 11 bases lay in between. Germline-derived CDR1 and CDR2 are MNHEY and SMNVEV (reference sequence). The DNA for the CDR3 is TGTGCCAGCAGTCCCTCGGTATATAGCAATCAGCCCCAGCATTTT. It translates to CASSPSVYSNQPQHF.

This clone came up once. The V and J genes are TRBV5-1 and TRBJ2-1; TRBD2 aligns across 9 bases. The germline V gene has CDR1 SGHRS and CDR2 YFSETQ. Losses at the gene ends were 0 bases for V and 6 bases for J; bases not matched to a gene: 13. The CDR3 sequence is 18 residues long. The CDR3 loop is CASSLAWGSGRPLNEQFF. CDR3 in DNA: TGCGCCAGCAGCTTGGCCTGGGGTAGCGGGAGACCCCTCAATGAGCAGTTCTTC.

The chain carries TRBV7-2 and TRBJ1-5; TRBD1 matches at 8 bases. The germline V gene encodes CDR1 SGHTA and CDR2 FQGNSA. The junction had 8 bases not matched to a gene; V was cut back by 1 base and J by 3 bases. This CDR3 region has 17 residues. The CDR3, as DNA: TGTGCCAGCAGCTTAGGGACAGGGAGAGGCCTCAATCAGCCCCAGCATTTT. It specifies CASSLGTGRGLNQPQHF.